The entry that follows covers one TCR beta chain sequence. The V segment lost 8 bases and the J segment 2 bases; nucleotides outside the gene matches: 13. CDR3 length: 16 residues. Germline CDR1 is MDHEN and CDR2 is SYDVKM. These data are taken from a study of OX40 agonist ivuxolimab in advanced cancers. Looking at the study overall: The dose-escalation cohort was approximately 81% male, with a mean age of around 60 years, ranging about 23 to 90.

No patient had autoimmune disease or received systemic immunosuppression. TCRdb's table, derived via immunoSEQ multiplex PCR, lists solely in-frame clones and lacks some. The data show 55,000 to 80,000 clones, approximately 80% seen once. The J gene is TRBJ2-5, the V gene TRBV28; TRBD1 agrees at 8 bases. The sample was CD4+ or CD8+ T cells sorted from blood, taken in a trial of the OX40 agonist ivuxolimab. This TCR was recovered from an adult with an advanced solid tumor such as melanoma, head and neck, liver or kidney cancer. CDR3 in amino acids: CASPPGRTGIQETQYF. The CDR3 coding sequence is TGTGCCAGCCCGCCGGGGAGGACAGGGATACAAGAGACCCAGTACTTC.